This TCR beta chain emerged from a study of T cell responses to AZD1222 COVID-19 vaccine. Study results and caveats: Two AZD1222 administrations were followed by greater Spike-specific TCR breadth and depth. Spike-spanning, vaccine-associated CD4 TCRs were dominant at 160-218 and 743-854. Donor demographics were predominantly white British with a female majority; clonal diversity may be underestimated. Epitopes outside B.1.351 and B.1.1.7 mutated regions reportedly drew nearly half of spike TCRs.

Turning to this clone: The target antigen is unknown.

The data were produced by immunoSEQ multiplex PCR, yet TCRdb's version contains in-frame clones alone and is incomplete. The data hold about 110,000 clones, with 90% to 95% observed a single time. The length of the CDR3 is 14 residues. CDR1 is GTSNPN and CDR2 is SVGIG in the germline V gene (reference sequence). Germline trimming cut 4 bases from V and 8 bases from J; bases unmatched to any gene: 9. This clonotype was obtained from an adult in good health. The chain couples TRBV30 to TRBJ1-4; TRBD1 matches 8 bases. The input for sequencing was peripheral blood, taken on day 0 of AZD1222 vaccination. CDR3 region: CAWTRTGMGEKLFF. The CDR3 DNA sequence: TGTGCCTGGACCCGGACAGGGATGGGGGAAAAACTGTTTTTT.